One and the same sample provided the 21 T cell receptor beta chains below, sequenced in a study of T cells in Graves' hyperthyroidism and ophthalmopathy (dated by TCRdb to between 2019 and 2020). The library was generated by multiplex PCR. The sequencer was an Illumina HiSeq 2000. The TCR beta CDR3 regions were amplified from the RNA transcripts. The first round of RT-PCR for the TCR CDR3 was performed with the HTBI primer set and the Qiagen OneStep RT-PCR kit. TCRdb's own reprocessing of the public reads used fastp at Q25 and MiXCR and kept productive beta chains. Rows matching on CDR3 protein sequence are summarized as one entry with the most common DNA and genes. The sample table lists 250,000 to 350,000 distinct CDR3 sequences, over 20% of them with a count of one. The ten largest clones add up to around 64% of the sample. Sequenced input: blood. The receptors were sampled from a man aged 25-40 years with Graves' ophthalmopathy.

This clonotype was picked up a small number of times. This chain links TRBV5-1 with TRBJ2-5; D might be TRBD1 (5 bases). There are 13 residues in the CDR3. Germline V lookup: CDR1 SGHRS, CDR2 YFSETQ. Trimming removed 4 bases from V and 4 bases from J, with 11 bases in between. CDR3 sequence (DNA): TGCGCCAGCAGCCACCTAGGGGTAGAGACCCAGTACTTC. It is translated as CASSHLGVETQYF.

The chain has TRBV27 and TRBJ1-6; D ambiguous. This CDR3 has 14 amino acids. Germline CDR1 reads MNHEY; CDR2 reads SMNVEV (reference sequence). Trimming stripped 4 bases from V and 10 bases from J, with 14 bases between. The CDR3 DNA reads as TGTGCCAGCAGTTCCCCTGAACGGATGTCACCCCTCCACTTT. It specifies CASSSPERMSPLHF.

The table lists this clonotype with many counts. The rearrangement joins TRBV11-3 to TRBJ2-3, with a weak D call TRBD2 (6 bases). The CDR3 is 15 residues long. Trimming removed 5 bases from V and 4 bases from J, with 16 bases in between. Germline V gene data show CDR1 as SGHNT and CDR2 as YENEEA. CDR3 coding DNA: TGTGCCAGCAGCCCGGGGACTTCTCCCGCAGATACGCAGTATTTT. Translating it yields CASSPGTSPADTQYF.

This clonotype has just a few counts. This sequence joins TRBV10-2 and TRBJ2-2; D remains ambiguous. This CDR3 has 15 residues. Deletions cut 4 bases from V and 2 bases from J, with 11 bases between. From germline, CDR1 is WSHSY and CDR2 SAAADI. This chain's CDR3 is CASSAGPRNTGELFF. The CDR3 DNA is TGCGCCAGCAGTGCCGGGCCCCGAAACACCGGGGAGCTGTTTTTT.

This clonotype was counted between two and nine times. The chain is built from TRBV5-1 and TRBJ2-7; D call uncertain. Germline loops: CDR1 SGHRS, CDR2 YFSETQ. CDR3 length equals 13 residues. Trimming shortened V by 0 bases and J by 6 bases, and 10 bases separated the two germline ends. The DNA for the CDR3 is TGCGCCAGCAGCTTGGAGGTCGAATTCGAGCAGTACTTC. Amino acids: CASSLEVEFEQYF. The whole variable domain, remainder taken from reference TRBV5-1 and TRBJ2-7, is KAGVTQTPRYLIKTRGQQVTLSCSPISGHRSVSWYQQTPGQGLQFLFEYFSETQRNKGNFPGRFSGRQFSNSRSEMNVSTLELGDSALYLCASSLEVEFEQYFGPGTRLTVT.

V usage is TRBV6-6 and J usage is TRBJ2-1; possibly TRBD2 for D (6 bases). V dropped 0 bases and J dropped 4 bases, with 13 bases sitting between them. Per germline, CDR1 MNHNY and CDR2 SVGAGI (reference sequence). The CDR3 consists of 16 residues. CDR3 loop: CASSYSAGRSYNEQFF. CDR3 in DNA: TGTGCCAGCAGTTACTCGGCGGGACGGTCATACAATGAGCAGTTCTTC.

This clonotype has a count of ten or more. The J gene is TRBJ1-1, the V gene TRBV20-1; D remains unclear. This CDR3 has 13 residues. The V end was cut by 6 bases, the J end by 0 bases, with 11 bases between. Germline V gene data show CDR1 as DFQATT and CDR2 as SNEGSKA (reference sequence). CDR3 nucleotides: TGCAGTGCCATCGGACTCCTGAACACTGAAGCTTTCTTT. It specifies CSAIGLLNTEAFF.

This clonotype showed up many times. This chain links TRBV20-1 with TRBJ1-1; D is unresolved. CDR3 length equals 15 residues. CDR1 DFQATT and CDR2 SNEGSKA come from the germline V gene (reference sequence). Between the trimmed V and J ends, which lost 0 bases and 0 bases, there was a span of 11 bases. CDR3 in DNA: TGCAGTGCTAGAGATAGAGGCCGGATGAACACTGAAGCTTTCTTT. Its protein is CSARDRGRMNTEAFF.

The chain combines TRBV7-9 with TRBJ2-7; D tentatively fits TRBD1 or TRBD2 (5 bases each). The CDR3 contains 14 residues. Germline-derived CDR1 and CDR2 are SEHNR and FQNEAQ (reference sequence). With 1 base removed from V and 5 bases from J, the gap between germline ends came to 12 bases. The CDR3 region has the DNA TGTGCCAGCAGCTTAGGAGGCCGAGGGGACGAGCAGTACTTC. Translated, it gives CASSLGGRGDEQYF.

The table lists this clonotype with many counts. The genes are TRBV12-3 or TRBV12-4 and TRBJ1-2, with D tentatively TRBD1 (5 bases). Trimming removed 8 bases from V and 4 bases from J, with 17 bases in between. This CDR3 is built from 14 residues. CDR3 amino acids: CASDSGTGIYGYTF. The CDR3 bases are TGTGCCAGCGACTCCGGGACCGGAATCTATGGCTACACCTTC.

The genes are TRBV19 and TRBJ2-7; 10 nucleotides agree with TRBD2. This CDR3 region has 15 residues. V lost 1 base, J lost 5 bases, and 5 bases stayed unmatched. CDR1 is LNHDA, CDR2 SQIVND, per germline (reference sequence). CDR3 amino acids: CASSIGASGSNEQYF. The CDR3 nucleotides are TGTGCCAGTAGTATAGGGGCTAGCGGGAGTAACGAGCAGTACTTC.

The chain has TRBV7-3 and TRBJ1-6; no firm D call. V lost 5 bases and J 7 bases, leaving 15 bases between the germline ends. The CDR3 totals 15 residues. Germline CDR1 SGHTA, CDR2 FQGTGA. The CDR3 nucleotides read TGTGCCAGCAGCCCTGCGAGAGGAAGCAATTCACCCCTCCACTTT. This translates into CASSPARGSNSPLHF.

CDR3 bases: TGTGCCAGCAGCCTCGGACAGCTTCACTATGGCTACACCTTC. Its protein is CASSLGQLHYGYTF. The chain combines TRBV11-2 with TRBJ1-2; TRBD1 is a possible D gene (6 bases). V was trimmed by 5 bases and J by 3 bases, leaving 13 bases between them. Germline CDR1 and CDR2: SGHAT and FQNNGV. There are 14 residues in the CDR3.

This clonotype came up many times. This chain uses TRBV20-1 with TRBJ1-4; D perhaps matches TRBD1 (6 bases). Trimming removed 1 base from V and 8 bases from J, with 14 bases in between. The germline CDR1 and CDR2 sequences are DFQATT and SNEGSKA (reference sequence). This CDR3 is 14 amino acids long. CDR3 nucleotides: TGCAGTGCTAGAGCAATAACAGGGATAGAAAAACTGTTTTTT. It encodes CSARAITGIEKLFF.

This clonotype has a handful of counts. The CDR3 loop is CASKRSTSRSGELFF. The DNA for the CDR3 is TGTGCCAGCAAACGGTCGACTAGCCGCTCCGGGGAGCTGTTTTTT. J is TRBJ2-2 and V is TRBV28; 7 bases align to TRBD2. The length of the CDR3 is 15 residues. Per germline, CDR1 MDHEN and CDR2 SYDVKM. Trimming took 7 bases from V and 6 from J; bases not matched to a gene: 11.

The genes are TRBV19 and TRBJ2-1; D gene ambiguous. This CDR3 region has 17 residues. With 5 bases removed from V and 5 bases from J, the gap between germline ends came to 22 bases. The V gene's germline CDR1 is LNHDA and CDR2 SQIVND (reference sequence). CDR3 coding DNA: TGTGCCAGTAGTCCAGAGATGGCCGCGCGGCCTAACAATGAGCAGTTCTTC. The encoded protein is CASSPEMAARPNNEQFF.

The chain links TRBV28 to TRBJ2-7, with a weak D call TRBD1 (5 bases). With 3 bases removed from V and 2 bases from J, the gap between germline ends came to 14 bases. The CDR3 runs 15 residues. Germline V gene lookup returns CDR1 MDHEN and CDR2 SYDVKM. The CDR3 nucleotides read TGTGCCAGCAGTTTCCTGACAGTTGTACCCTACGAGCAGTACTTC. It specifies CASSFLTVVPYEQYF.

The chain combines TRBV9 with TRBJ2-3; 11 positions match TRBD2. V shed 2 bases and J 1 base; nucleotides not matched to a gene: 3. The length of the CDR3 is 16 residues. Germline V gene sequence: CDR1 SGDLS, CDR2 YYNGEE. CDR3 loop: CASSVGTSGRTDTQYF. The DNA for the CDR3 is TGTGCCAGCAGCGTTGGGACTAGCGGCCGCACAGATACGCAGTATTTT.

This clonotype has a handful of counts. This chain connects TRBV6-2 or TRBV6-3 to TRBJ2-3; 7 nucleotides line up with TRBD2. Losses at the gene ends were 7 bases for V and 2 bases for J; bases not matched to a gene: 12. The CDR3 is 16 residues long. Per the germline V gene, CDR1 is MNHEY and CDR2 is SVGEGT. The CDR3 DNA reads as TGTGCCAGCATCTCGGCGGCTAGCGGACCCACAGATACGCAGTATTTT. Its protein is CASISAASGPTDTQYF.

The V gene is TRBV5-1, the J gene TRBJ2-7; 14 positions agree with TRBD2. The CDR3 consists of 17 residues. Germline V gives CDR1 SGHRS, CDR2 YFSETQ. V dropped 3 bases and J dropped 0; count of bases not matched to a gene: 5. CDR3 loop: CASSSGLAGGSSYEQYF. CDR3 sequence (DNA): TGCGCCAGCAGCTCAGGACTAGCGGGAGGTAGCTCCTACGAGCAGTACTTC.

As for this clonotype: At one of its ends the junction is not consistent with the germline gene, which may arise from a read error. The chain links TRBV6-2 or TRBV6-3 to TRBJ2-3; D is uncertain. Germline CDR1 is MNHEY and CDR2 is SVGEGT. The CDR3 is 12 amino acids. For the CDR3, the DNA is TGCGCCAGCAGTGACGGAACAGATACGCAGTATTTT. It yields the protein CASSDGTDTQYF.